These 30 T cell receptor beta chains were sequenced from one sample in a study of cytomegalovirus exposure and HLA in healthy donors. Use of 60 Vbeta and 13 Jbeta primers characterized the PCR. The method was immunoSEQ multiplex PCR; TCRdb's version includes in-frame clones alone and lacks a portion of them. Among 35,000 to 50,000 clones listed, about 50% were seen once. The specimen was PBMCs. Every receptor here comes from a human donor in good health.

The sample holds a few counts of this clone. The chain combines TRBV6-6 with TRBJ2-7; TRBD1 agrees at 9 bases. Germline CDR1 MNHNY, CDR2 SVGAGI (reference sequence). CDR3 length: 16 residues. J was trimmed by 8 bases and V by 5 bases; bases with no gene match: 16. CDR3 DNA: TGTGCCAGCAGTACAAAAGGACAGGGGCCCCTCATCAAGCAGTACTTC. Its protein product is CASSTKGQGPLIKQYF.

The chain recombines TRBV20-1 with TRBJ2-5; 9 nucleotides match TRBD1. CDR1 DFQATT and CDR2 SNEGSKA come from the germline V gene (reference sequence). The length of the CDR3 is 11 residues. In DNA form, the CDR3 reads TGCAGCACAGGGGGCTTAGAGACCCAGTACTTC. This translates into CSTGGLETQYF.

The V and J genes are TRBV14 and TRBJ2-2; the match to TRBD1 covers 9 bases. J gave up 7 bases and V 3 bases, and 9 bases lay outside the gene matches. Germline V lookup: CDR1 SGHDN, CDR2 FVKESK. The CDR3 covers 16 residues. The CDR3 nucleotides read TGTGCCAGCAGCCAGGCGAGTGGGACAGGGATCGGGGAGCTGTTTTTT. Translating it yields CASSQASGTGIGELFF.

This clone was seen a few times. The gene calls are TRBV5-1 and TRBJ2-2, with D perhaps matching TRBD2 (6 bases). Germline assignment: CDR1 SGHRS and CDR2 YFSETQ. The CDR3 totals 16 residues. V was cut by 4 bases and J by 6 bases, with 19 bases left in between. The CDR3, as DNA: TGCGCCAGCAGCCGGGCCCTTACTAGCTTTCCCGGGGAGCTGTTTTTT. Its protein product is CASSRALTSFPGELFF.

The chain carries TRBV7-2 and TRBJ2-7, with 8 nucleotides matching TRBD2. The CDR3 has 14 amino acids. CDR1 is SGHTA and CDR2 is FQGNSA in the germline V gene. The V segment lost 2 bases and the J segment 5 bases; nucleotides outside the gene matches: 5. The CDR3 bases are TGTGCCAGCAGCTTACGGGGGGGCCTAGACGAGCAGTACTTC. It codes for CASSLRGGLDEQYF.

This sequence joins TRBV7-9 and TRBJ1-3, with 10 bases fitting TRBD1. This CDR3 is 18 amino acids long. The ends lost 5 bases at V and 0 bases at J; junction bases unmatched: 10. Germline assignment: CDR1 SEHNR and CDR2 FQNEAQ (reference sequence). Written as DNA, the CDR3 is TGTGCCAGCAGCCCGCGTTTGCGGACAGGGGGCTCTGGAAACACCATATATTTT. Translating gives CASSPRLRTGGSGNTIYF.

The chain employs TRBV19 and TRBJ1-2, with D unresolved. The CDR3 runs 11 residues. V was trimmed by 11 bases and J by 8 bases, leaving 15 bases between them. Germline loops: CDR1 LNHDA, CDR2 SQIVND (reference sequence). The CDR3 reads CAGAAGGGYTF. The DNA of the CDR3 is TGTGCCGGAGCGGCCGGAGGAGGCTACACCTTC.

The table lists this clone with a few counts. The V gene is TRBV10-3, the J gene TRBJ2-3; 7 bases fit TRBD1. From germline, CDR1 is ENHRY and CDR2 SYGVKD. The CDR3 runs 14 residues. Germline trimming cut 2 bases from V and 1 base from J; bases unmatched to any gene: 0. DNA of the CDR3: TGTGCCATCAGTGAGACAGGGGGCACAGATACGCAGTATTTT. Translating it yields CAISETGGTDTQYF.

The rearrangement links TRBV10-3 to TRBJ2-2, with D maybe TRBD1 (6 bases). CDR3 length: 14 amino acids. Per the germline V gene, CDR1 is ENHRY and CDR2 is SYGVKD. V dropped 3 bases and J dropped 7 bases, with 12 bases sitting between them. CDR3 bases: TGTGCCATCAGTGATTGGACAGCCCACGGGGAGCTGTTTTTT. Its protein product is CAISDWTAHGELFF.

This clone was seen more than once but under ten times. The CDR3 sequence: CASRRDRGYTGELFF. DNA for the CDR3: TGTGCCAGCAGGCGGGACAGGGGGTACACCGGGGAGCTGTTTTTT. J is TRBJ2-2 and V is TRBV6-6; 11 nucleotides align to TRBD1. The CDR3 runs to 15 residues. Germline V gene data show CDR1 as MNHNY and CDR2 as SVGAGI (reference sequence). The V gene end was trimmed by 6 bases and the J gene end by 3 bases; junction bases not matched to a gene: 3.

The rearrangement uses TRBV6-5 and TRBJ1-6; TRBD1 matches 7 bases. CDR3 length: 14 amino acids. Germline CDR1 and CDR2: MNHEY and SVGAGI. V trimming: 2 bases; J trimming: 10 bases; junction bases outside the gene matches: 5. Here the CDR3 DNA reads TGTGCCAGCAGTTACGAAGGACAGGTCTCACCCCTCCACTTT. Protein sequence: CASSYEGQVSPLHF.

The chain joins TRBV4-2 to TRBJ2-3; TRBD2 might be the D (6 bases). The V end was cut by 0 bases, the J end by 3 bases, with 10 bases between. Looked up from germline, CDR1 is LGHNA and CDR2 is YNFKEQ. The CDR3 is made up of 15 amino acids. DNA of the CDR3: TGTGCCAGCAGCCAAGATCCCGGAGGGACAGATACGCAGTATTTT. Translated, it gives CASSQDPGGTDTQYF.

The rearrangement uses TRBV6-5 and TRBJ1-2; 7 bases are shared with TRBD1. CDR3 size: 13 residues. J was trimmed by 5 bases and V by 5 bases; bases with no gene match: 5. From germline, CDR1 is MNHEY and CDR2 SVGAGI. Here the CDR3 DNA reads TGTGCCAGCAGTGGAGGGGGCTTTTATGGCTACACCTTC. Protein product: CASSGGGFYGYTF.

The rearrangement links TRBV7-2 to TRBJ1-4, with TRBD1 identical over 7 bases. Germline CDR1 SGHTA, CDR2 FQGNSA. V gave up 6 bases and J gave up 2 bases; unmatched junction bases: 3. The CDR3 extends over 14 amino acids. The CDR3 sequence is CASREGATNEKLFF. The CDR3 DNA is TGTGCCAGCAGAGAGGGGGCGACTAATGAAAAACTGTTTTTT. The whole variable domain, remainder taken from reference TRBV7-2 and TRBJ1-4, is GAGVSQSPSNKVTEKGKDVELRCDPISGHTALYWYRQSLGQGLEFLIYFQGNSAPDKSGLPSDRFSAERTGGSVSTLTIQRTQQEDSAVYLCASREGATNEKLFFGSGTQLSVL.

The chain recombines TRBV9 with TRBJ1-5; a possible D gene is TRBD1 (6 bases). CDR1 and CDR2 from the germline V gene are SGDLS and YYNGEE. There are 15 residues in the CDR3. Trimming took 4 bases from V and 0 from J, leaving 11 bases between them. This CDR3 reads CASSTTGNSNQPQHF. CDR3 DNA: TGTGCCAGCAGCACAACAGGGAATAGCAATCAGCCCCAGCATTTT.

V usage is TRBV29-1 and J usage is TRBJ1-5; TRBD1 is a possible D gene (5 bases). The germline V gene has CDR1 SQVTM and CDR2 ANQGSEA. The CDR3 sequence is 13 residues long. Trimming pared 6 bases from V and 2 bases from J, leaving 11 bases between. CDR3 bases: TGCAGCGTCTCCCAGGGCCGCAATCAGCCCCAGCATTTT. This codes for CSVSQGRNQPQHF.

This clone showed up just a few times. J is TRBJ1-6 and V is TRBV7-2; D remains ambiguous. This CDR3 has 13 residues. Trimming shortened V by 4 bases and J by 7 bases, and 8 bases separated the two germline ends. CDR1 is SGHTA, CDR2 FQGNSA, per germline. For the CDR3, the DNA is TGTGCCAGCAGCTCAGAACAGAATTCACCCCTCCACTTT. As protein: CASSSEQNSPLHF.

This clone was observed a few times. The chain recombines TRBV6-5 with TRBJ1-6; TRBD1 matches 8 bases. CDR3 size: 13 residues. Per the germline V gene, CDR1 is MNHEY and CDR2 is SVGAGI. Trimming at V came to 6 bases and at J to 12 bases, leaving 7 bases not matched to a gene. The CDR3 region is CASSYGQGRPLHF. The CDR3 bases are TGTGCCAGCAGCTACGGACAGGGCAGACCCCTCCACTTT.

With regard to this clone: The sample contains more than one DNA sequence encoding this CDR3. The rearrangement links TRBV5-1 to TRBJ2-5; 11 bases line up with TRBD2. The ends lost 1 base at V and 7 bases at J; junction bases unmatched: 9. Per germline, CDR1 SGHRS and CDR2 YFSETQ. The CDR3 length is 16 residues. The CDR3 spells CASSLPLLAGEGTQYF. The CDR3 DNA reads TGCGCCAGCAGCTTGCCATTACTAGCGGGAGAAGGGACCCAGTACTTC.

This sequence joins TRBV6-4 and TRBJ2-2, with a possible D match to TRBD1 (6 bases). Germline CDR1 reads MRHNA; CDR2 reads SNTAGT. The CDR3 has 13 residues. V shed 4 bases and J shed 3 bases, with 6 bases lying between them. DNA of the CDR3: TGTGCCAGCAGTGGGACAGACACCGGGGAGCTGTTTTTT. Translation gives CASSGTDTGELFF.

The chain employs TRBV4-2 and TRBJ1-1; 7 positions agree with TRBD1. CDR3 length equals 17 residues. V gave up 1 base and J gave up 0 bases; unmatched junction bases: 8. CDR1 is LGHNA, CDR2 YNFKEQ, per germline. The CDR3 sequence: CASSQVFGTDMNTEAFF. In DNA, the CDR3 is TGTGCCAGCAGCCAAGTTTTCGGGACAGACATGAACACTGAAGCTTTCTTT.

CDR3 coding DNA: TGTGCCAGCTCACTCCAGGGCAACTCTGGAAACACCATATATTTT. Its protein is CASSLQGNSGNTIYF. The V and J genes are TRBV18 and TRBJ1-3, with a tentative D call TRBD1 (5 bases). Germline V gene sequence: CDR1 KGHSH, CDR2 LQKENI. The CDR3 has 15 residues. The V end lost 4 bases, the J end lost 0 bases, and 10 bases lay between the germline ends.

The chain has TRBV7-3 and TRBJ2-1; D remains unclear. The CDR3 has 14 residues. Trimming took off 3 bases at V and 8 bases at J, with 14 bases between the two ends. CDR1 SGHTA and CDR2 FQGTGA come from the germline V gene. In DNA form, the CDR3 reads TGTGCCAGCAGCTTGGCACCGATTGTCGATGAGCAGTTCTTC. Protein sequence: CASSLAPIVDEQFF.

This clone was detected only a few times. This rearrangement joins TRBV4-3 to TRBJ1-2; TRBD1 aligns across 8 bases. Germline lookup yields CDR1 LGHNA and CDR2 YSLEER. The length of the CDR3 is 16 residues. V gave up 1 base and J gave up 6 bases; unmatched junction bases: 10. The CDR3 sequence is CASSQVTGTGSDGYTF. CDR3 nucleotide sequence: TGCGCCAGCAGCCAAGTGACCGGGACAGGTAGCGATGGCTACACCTTC.

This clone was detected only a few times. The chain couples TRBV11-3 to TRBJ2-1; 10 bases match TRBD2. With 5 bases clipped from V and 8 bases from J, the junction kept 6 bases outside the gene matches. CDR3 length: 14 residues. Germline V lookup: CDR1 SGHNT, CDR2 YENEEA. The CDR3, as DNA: TGTGCCAGCAGCGTTAGCGGGAGGATAGATGAGCAGTTCTTC. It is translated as CASSVSGRIDEQFF.

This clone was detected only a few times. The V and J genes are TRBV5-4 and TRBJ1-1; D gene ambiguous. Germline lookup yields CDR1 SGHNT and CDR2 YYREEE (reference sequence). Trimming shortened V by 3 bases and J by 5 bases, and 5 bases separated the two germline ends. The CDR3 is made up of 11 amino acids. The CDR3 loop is CASSSRTEAFF. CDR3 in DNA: TGTGCCAGCAGCTCACGGACTGAAGCTTTCTTT.

CDR3 sequence reads: CASRSGETQYF. The CDR3 nucleotides are TGTGCCAGCAGATCGGGAGAGACCCAGTACTTC. V gene TRBV7-2 combines with J gene TRBJ2-5; no firm D call. This CDR3 comprises 11 residues. Deletions cut 6 bases from V and 4 bases from J, with 6 bases between. Germline assignment: CDR1 SGHTA and CDR2 FQGNSA.

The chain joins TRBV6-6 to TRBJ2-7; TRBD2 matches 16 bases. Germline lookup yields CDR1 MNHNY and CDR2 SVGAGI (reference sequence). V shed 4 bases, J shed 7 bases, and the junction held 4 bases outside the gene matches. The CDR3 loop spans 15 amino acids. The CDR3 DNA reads TGTGCCAGCAGTTTGGGACTAGCGGGAGGGGGAGAGCAGTACTTC. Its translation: CASSLGLAGGGEQYF.

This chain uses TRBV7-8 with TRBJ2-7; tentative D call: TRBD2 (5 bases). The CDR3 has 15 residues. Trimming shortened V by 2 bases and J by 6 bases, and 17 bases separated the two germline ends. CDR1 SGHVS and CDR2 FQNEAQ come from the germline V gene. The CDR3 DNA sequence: TGTGCCAGCAGCTTAATGTGGGAGCATCTCTCCGAGCAGTACTTC. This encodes CASSLMWEHLSEQYF.

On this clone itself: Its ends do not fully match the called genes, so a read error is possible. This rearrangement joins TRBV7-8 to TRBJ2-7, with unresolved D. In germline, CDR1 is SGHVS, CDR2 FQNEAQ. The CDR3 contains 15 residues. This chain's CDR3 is CASNLGRRSSYEQYF. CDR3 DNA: TGTGCCAGCAACTTAGGGCGGCGGAGCTCCTACGAGCAGTACTTC.